Presented here are 30 T cell receptor beta chains from one specimen sequenced in a study of cytomegalovirus exposure and HLA in healthy donors (dated by TCRdb to about 2017). The library relied on the immunoSEQ multiplex PCR assay. The multiplex PCR relied on a mix of 60 forward primers for TCR Vbeta segments and 13 reverse primers for TCR Jbeta segments. TCRdb stores this immuneACCESS table with in-frame sequences only. Part of the clones is absent; in the studies checked, under half of the shortfall reflects unresolved V genes, and no reason is known for the rest. The sample's table covers around 150,000 clones. The ten largest make up 1% to 1.5% of the sample. Sequenced: PBMCs. All receptors derive from a woman in her sixties or seventies in good health and CMV-seronegative.

The chain combines TRBV2 with TRBJ1-2; a weak D match, TRBD1 (5 bases). CDR1 and CDR2 from the germline V gene are SNHLY and FYNNEI. V was pared by 7 bases and J by 0 bases, with 15 bases between. This CDR3 has 15 amino acids. The CDR3 is CASKAGLGANYGYTF. CDR3 bases: TGTGCCAGCAAGGCAGGTCTAGGGGCTAACTATGGCTACACCTTC. Together with reference TRBV2 and TRBJ1-2, the CDR3 gives the full variable domain: EPEVTQTPSHQVTQMGQEVILRCVPISNHLYFYWYRQILGQKVEFLVSFYNNEISEKSEIFDDQFSVERPDGSNFTLKIRSTKLEDSAMYFCASKAGLGANYGYTFGSGTRLTVV.

The chain has TRBV6-6 and TRBJ1-1; the match to TRBD1 covers 7 bases. The CDR3 has 13 amino acids. CDR1 is MNHNY, CDR2 SVGAGI, per germline (reference sequence). J gave up 5 bases and V 4 bases, and 4 bases lay outside the gene matches. The CDR3 bases are TGTGCCAGCAGTTCCTCACAGGGGACTGAAGCTTTCTTT. It specifies CASSSSQGTEAFF.

This chain joins TRBV10-3 and TRBJ1-5, with D uncertain. There are 13 residues in the CDR3. The V end was cut by 5 bases, the J end by 2 bases, with 7 bases between. The germline V gene encodes CDR1 ENHRY and CDR2 SYGVKD. CDR3: CAISLGGNQPQHF. In DNA, the CDR3 is TGTGCCATCAGTCTGGGCGGCAATCAGCCCCAGCATTTT.

The rearrangement uses TRBV19 and TRBJ2-4; possibly TRBD1 for D (7 bases). This CDR3 has 16 amino acids. Germline V gives CDR1 LNHDA, CDR2 SQIVND (reference sequence). With 6 bases removed from V and 6 bases from J, the gap between germline ends came to 21 bases. The CDR3 coding sequence is TGTGCCAGTAGCCCGGGGGCAGGGGGGTGGAGAAACATTCAGTACTTC. This codes for CASSPGAGGWRNIQYF.

CDR3 amino acids: CAISWTSGYTGELFF. The CDR3 DNA reads TGTGCCATCAGTTGGACTAGCGGGTACACCGGGGAGCTGTTTTTT. The chain combines TRBV10-3 with TRBJ2-2; 11 bases line up with TRBD2. The CDR3 runs 15 residues. V was pared by 5 bases and J by 3 bases, with 2 bases of the junction left unmatched. The germline V gene has CDR1 ENHRY and CDR2 SYGVKD.

The rearrangement links TRBV5-4 to TRBJ1-3; D is uncertain. Germline V gene sequence: CDR1 SGHNT, CDR2 YYREEE (reference sequence). The CDR3 is made up of 15 amino acids. Trimming stripped 3 bases from V and 0 bases from J, with 10 bases between. The CDR3 here is CASSSGMGSGNTIYF. CDR3 nucleotide sequence: TGTGCCAGCAGCTCCGGGATGGGCTCTGGAAACACCATATATTTT.

This sequence joins TRBV7-9 and TRBJ1-6, with D perhaps TRBD1 (5 bases). CDR1 and CDR2 (germline): SEHNR, FQNEAQ (reference sequence). The CDR3 has 15 residues. Between the trimmed V and J ends, which lost 2 bases and 5 bases, there was a span of 10 bases. The CDR3 DNA reads TGTGCCAGCAGCTTACAGGGAAGTAATAATTCACCCCTCCACTTT. It specifies CASSLQGSNNSPLHF.

The rearrangement joins TRBV7-3 to TRBJ2-2; 10 bases agree with TRBD1. V dropped 6 bases and J dropped 5; count of bases not matched to a gene: 9. Germline-derived CDR1 and CDR2 are SGHTA and FQGTGA. This CDR3 spans 16 amino acids. This CDR3 is CASRSSGTGETGELFF. CDR3 bases: TGTGCCAGCAGATCATCTGGGACAGGGGAAACCGGGGAGCTGTTTTTT.

The CDR3: CSVEDFPLEYF. The CDR3 nucleotides are TGCAGCGTTGAAGATTTTCCCCTTGAGTACTTC. This chain uses TRBV29-1 with TRBJ2-5; D is uncertain. CDR3 length: 11 residues. Germline assignment: CDR1 SQVTM and CDR2 ANQGSEA. Trimming took 0 bases from V and 12 from J, leaving 11 bases between them.

V is TRBV7-9 and J is TRBJ2-2, with 7 bases lining up with TRBD1. CDR3 size: 14 residues. V trimming: 3 bases; J trimming: 6 bases; junction bases outside the gene matches: 4. The germline gives CDR1 SEHNR, CDR2 FQNEAQ (reference sequence). In nucleotides, the CDR3 is TGTGCCAGCAGCTTCGGGCAGGGGGCCGGGGAGCTGTTTTTT. Translation: CASSFGQGAGELFF. The variable domain in full, with the rest retrieved from reference TRBV7-9 and TRBJ2-2, is DTGVSQNPRHKITKRGQNVTFRCDPISEHNRLYWYRQTLGQGPEFLTYFQNEAQLEKSRLLSDRFSAERPKGSFSTLEIQRTEQGDSAMYLCASSFGQGAGELFFGEGSRLTVL.

CDR3 amino acids: CSVVTSGRADTQYF. CDR3 sequence (DNA): TGCAGCGTTGTGACTAGCGGGAGGGCAGATACGCAGTATTTT. This chain connects TRBV29-1 to TRBJ2-3, with 14 bases fitting TRBD2. The length of the CDR3 is 14 residues. V lost 4 bases and J lost 4; bases outside the gene matches: 1. CDR1 and CDR2 (germline): SQVTM, ANQGSEA.

V and J are TRBV5-8 and TRBJ2-3; D gene ambiguous. Trimming pared 4 bases from V and 4 bases from J, leaving 10 bases between. The CDR3 is made up of 13 amino acids. Germline loops: CDR1 SGHTS, CDR2 YDEGEE. The CDR3 loop reads CASSHVFSDTQYF. For the CDR3, the DNA is TGTGCCAGCAGCCATGTTTTTTCAGATACGCAGTATTTT.

The chain is built from TRBV14 and TRBJ2-3, with 10 bases aligning to TRBD1. Trimming removed 4 bases from V and 5 bases from J; junction bases left unmatched: 9. The germline gives CDR1 SGHDN, CDR2 FVKESK. The CDR3 extends over 16 amino acids. The CDR3 bases are TGTGCCAGCAGCCGCTACGGGACAGGGGTGGGAGATACGCAGTATTTT. This sequence encodes CASSRYGTGVGDTQYF. The variable domain in full, completed from reference TRBV14 and TRBJ2-3, reads EAGVTQFPSHSVIEKGQTVTLRCDPISGHDNLYWYRRVMGKEIKFLLHFVKESKQDESGMPNNRFLAERTGGTYSTLKVQPAELEDSGVYFCASSRYGTGVGDTQYFGPGTRLTVL.

The chain carries TRBV11-2 and TRBJ2-7; D is perhaps TRBD1 (5 bases). The CDR3 is made up of 14 amino acids. Germline lookup yields CDR1 SGHAT and CDR2 FQNNGV. V lost 5 bases, J lost 3 bases, and 14 bases lay in between. CDR3 sequence: CASSPLGLDYEQYF. CDR3 sequence (DNA): TGTGCCAGCAGCCCACTGGGGCTCGACTACGAGCAGTACTTC.

V is TRBV30 and J is TRBJ2-5; tentative D call: TRBD1 (5 bases). The germline V and J ends were trimmed by 8 bases and 2 bases, with 12 bases remaining between them. CDR3 size: 12 residues. Germline CDR1 reads GTSNPN; CDR2 reads SVGIG (reference sequence). CDR3 region: CALGHKQETQYF. DNA for the CDR3: TGTGCCCTAGGACACAAACAAGAGACCCAGTACTTC.

CDR3 in DNA: TGCGCCAGCCATCAGGGCCCCGGGACCGGGGAGCTGTTTTTT. Translating it yields CASHQGPGTGELFF. V and J are TRBV5-1 and TRBJ2-2; TRBD1 is a possible D gene (5 bases). The CDR3 sequence is 14 residues long. Germline CDR1 reads SGHRS; CDR2 reads YFSETQ. Deletions cut 7 bases from V and 5 bases from J, with 15 bases between.

The CDR3: CASSSPAGGYGYTF. DNA of the CDR3: TGTGCCAGCAGTTCCCCGGCGGGGGGCTATGGCTACACCTTC. The genes are TRBV28 and TRBJ1-2; D may be TRBD1 (5 bases). The germline gives CDR1 MDHEN, CDR2 SYDVKM. This CDR3 is 14 amino acids long. V shed 4 bases and J shed 4 bases, with 13 bases lying between them.

The gene calls are TRBV10-3 and TRBJ1-3, with D maybe TRBD1 (5 bases). V lost 9 bases and J lost 4, with 10 bases in between. Germline CDR1 reads ENHRY; CDR2 reads SYGVKD. The CDR3 totals 12 residues. For the CDR3, the DNA is TGTGCCATACGGGGGGGAGGAAACACCATATATTTT. Amino acid sequence: CAIRGGGNTIYF.

The chain has TRBV6-5 and TRBJ2-6; TRBD2 might be the D (5 bases). This CDR3 is 15 amino acids long. Per the germline V gene, CDR1 is MNHEY and CDR2 is SVGAGI. The V gene lost 0 bases and the J gene lost 2 bases, with 5 bases spanning the gap. For the CDR3, the DNA is TGTGCCAGCAGTTACTCCGGGACTGGGGCCAACGTCCTGACTTTC. Amino acid sequence: CASSYSGTGANVLTF.

The chain is built from TRBV5-6 and TRBJ2-3, with 8 bases aligning to TRBD2. The V and J ends lost 3 bases and 8 bases, in that order; junction bases with no gene match: 11. CDR1 SGHDT and CDR2 YYEEEE come from the germline V gene. This CDR3 contains 15 residues. The DNA of the CDR3 is TGTGCCAGCAGCTCTTCTCGTAGAGCGGGAGTTACGCAGTATTTT. This sequence encodes CASSSSRRAGVTQYF.

The J gene is TRBJ1-6, the V gene TRBV6-1; D is unclear. The V gene lost 6 bases and the J gene lost 5 bases, with 5 bases spanning the gap. The germline V gene encodes CDR1 MNHNS and CDR2 SASEGT. The CDR3 totals 12 residues. CDR3 residues: CASRFNNSPLHF. The CDR3 nucleotides read TGTGCCAGCAGGTTTAATAATTCACCCCTCCACTTT.

The chain couples TRBV7-6 to TRBJ1-1, with no clear D. V lost 1 base, J lost 1 base, and 4 bases lay in between. CDR3 length: 13 residues. The germline gives CDR1 SGHVS, CDR2 FNYEAQ. The CDR3 loop reads CASSLEQNTEAFF. CDR3 coding DNA: TGTGCCAGCAGCTTAGAACAGAACACTGAAGCTTTCTTT.

The chain has TRBV15 and TRBJ1-1; TRBD1 matches at 8 bases. Per germline, CDR1 LNHNV and CDR2 YYDKDF (reference sequence). The CDR3 extends over 14 amino acids. V shed 3 bases, J shed 6 bases, and the junction held 6 bases outside the gene matches. The CDR3 loop reads CATSSPDRGAEAFF. In nucleotides, the CDR3 is TGTGCCACCAGCAGCCCCGACAGGGGCGCTGAAGCTTTCTTT.

The chain links TRBV25-1 to TRBJ2-5; no clear D. The end of the DNA is better explained by TRBJ2-7, so the J call may be wrong. Germline CDR1 and CDR2: MGHDK and SYGVNS. The CDR3 runs to 14 residues. Written as DNA, the CDR3 is TGTGCCAGCAGTGAAGTGGGCAAGGCGTACGAGCAGTACTTC. Protein product: CASSEVGKAYEQYF.

J is TRBJ2-5 and V is TRBV5-1, with D unresolved. Germline V gives CDR1 SGHRS, CDR2 YFSETQ. The CDR3 contains 16 residues. With 0 bases removed from V and 7 bases from J, the gap between germline ends came to 19 bases. For the CDR3, the DNA is TGCGCCAGCAGCTTGGAAGGTGCTGCGGCTGGTGGGACCCAGTACTTC. Protein: CASSLEGAAAGGTQYF.

This chain links TRBV7-9 with TRBJ2-5; 14 bases line up with TRBD2. The CDR3 runs 16 residues. The germline V gene encodes CDR1 SEHNR and CDR2 FQNEAQ (reference sequence). Unmatched junction bases numbered 7, after V lost 5 bases and J lost 5 bases. As DNA, the CDR3 is TGTGCCAGCAGCCCCCCGGGACTAGCGGGGGTGGAGACCCAGTACTTC. Protein: CASSPPGLAGVETQYF.

The chain combines TRBV2 with TRBJ1-5; no clear D gene. The CDR3 contains 16 residues. CDR1 and CDR2 from the germline V gene are SNHLY and FYNNEI. Deletions cut 1 base from V and 0 bases from J, with 10 bases between. This CDR3 reads CASSEGRGYSNQPQHF. CDR3 bases: TGTGCCAGCAGTGAAGGTAGAGGCTATAGCAATCAGCCCCAGCATTTT.

The V call is TRBV6-5, the J call TRBJ1-4, with TRBD1 identical over 7 bases. Germline lookup yields CDR1 MNHEY and CDR2 SVGAGI. The CDR3 spans 15 residues. V lost 5 bases and J lost 1; bases outside the gene matches: 4. The chain's CDR3 is CASSPTGRTNEKLFF. CDR3 nucleotides: TGTGCCAGCAGTCCGACAGGGCGAACTAATGAAAAACTGTTTTTT.

The genes are TRBV14 and TRBJ2-7, with 8 bases identical to TRBD1. Germline CDR1 and CDR2: SGHDN and FVKESK. The CDR3 extends over 15 amino acids. Losses at the gene ends were 1 base for V and 2 bases for J; bases not matched to a gene: 4. The CDR3 nucleotides are TGTGCCAGCAGCCAAGCAGGGACAGGCGCCTACGAGCAGTACTTC. Translation: CASSQAGTGAYEQYF.

The chain combines TRBV5-6 with TRBJ1-4; the D gene is possibly TRBD1 (6 bases). This CDR3 spans 13 amino acids. Per germline, CDR1 SGHDT and CDR2 YYEEEE. Between the trimmed V and J ends, which lost 6 bases and 8 bases, there was a span of 14 bases. The CDR3 loop reads CASTSGGREKLFF. CDR3 nucleotides: TGTGCCAGCACGAGCGGGGGGCGCGAAAAACTGTTTTTT.